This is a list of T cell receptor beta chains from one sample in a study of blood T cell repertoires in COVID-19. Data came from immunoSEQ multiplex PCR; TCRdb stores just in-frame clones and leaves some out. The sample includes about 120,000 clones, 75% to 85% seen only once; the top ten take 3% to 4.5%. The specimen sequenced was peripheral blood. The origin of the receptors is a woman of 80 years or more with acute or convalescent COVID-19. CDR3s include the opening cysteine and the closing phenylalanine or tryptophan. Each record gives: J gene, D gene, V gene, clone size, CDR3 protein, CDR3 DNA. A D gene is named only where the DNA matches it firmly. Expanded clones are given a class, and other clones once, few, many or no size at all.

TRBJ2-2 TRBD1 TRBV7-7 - CASSWTGTGGVGTGELFF TGTGCTAGCAGCTGGACGGGGACAGGGGGCGTTGGCACCGGGGAGCTGTTTTTT
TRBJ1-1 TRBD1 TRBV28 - CASSLTPGTGNTEAFF TGTGCCAGCAGTTTAACACCCGGGACAGGGAACACTGAAGCTTTCTTT
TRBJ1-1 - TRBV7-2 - CASRPNQGATEAFF TGTGCCAGCAGGCCGAATCAGGGTGCCACTGAAGCTTTCTTT
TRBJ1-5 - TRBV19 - CASNPTGFNQPQHF TGTGCCAGTAACCCGACAGGATTCAATCAGCCCCAGCATTTT
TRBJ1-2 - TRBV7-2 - CASSSPRAGDGYTF TGTGCCAGCAGTTCCCCCCGGGCAGGGGATGGCTACACCTTC
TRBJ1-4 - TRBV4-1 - CASSERDWANEKLFF TGCGCCAGCAGCGAGAGGGATTGGGCTAATGAAAAACTGTTTTTT
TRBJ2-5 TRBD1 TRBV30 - CAWSLGGTSQETQYF TGTGCCTGGAGTTTAGGGGGCACCTCCCAAGAGACCCAGTACTTC
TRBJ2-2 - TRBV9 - CASSFFTGELFF TGTGCCAGCAGCTTCTTCACCGGGGAGCTGTTTTTT
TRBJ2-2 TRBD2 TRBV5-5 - CASSLTGTSTGELFF TGTGCCAGCAGCTTAACCGGGACTAGCACCGGGGAGCTGTTTTTT
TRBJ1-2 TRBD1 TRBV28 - CASSLGTGPYGYTF TGTGCCAGCAGTTTGGGGACAGGGCCCTATGGCTACACCTTC
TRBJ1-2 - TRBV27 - CASSSGEGFGYTF TGTGCCAGCAGTTCGGGGGAGGGGTTTGGCTACACCTTC
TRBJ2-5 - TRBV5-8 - CASSFPQGRETQYF TGTGCCAGCAGCTTTCCTCAGGGGCGGGAGACCCAGTACTTC
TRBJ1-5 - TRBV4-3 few CASSQDTQGGQPQHF TGCGCCAGCAGCCAAGATACTCAGGGTGGCCAGCCCCAGCATTTT
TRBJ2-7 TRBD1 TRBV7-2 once CASSLRQGTYEQYF TGTGCCAGCAGCCTCAGACAGGGTACCTACGAGCAGTACTTC
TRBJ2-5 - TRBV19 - CASSQGNQETQYF TGTGCCAGTAGTCAGGGGAACCAAGAGACCCAGTACTTC
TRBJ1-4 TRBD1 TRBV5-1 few CASSSTTGATNEKLFF TGCGCCAGCAGCTCCACTACAGGGGCAACTAATGAAAAACTGTTTTTT
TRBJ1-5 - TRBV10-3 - CAISATDQPQHF TGTGCCATCAGTGCCACGGATCAGCCCCAGCATTTT
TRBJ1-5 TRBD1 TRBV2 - CASSLDRGGNQPQHF TGTGCCAGCAGCCTCGACAGGGGAGGCAATCAGCCCCAGCATTTT
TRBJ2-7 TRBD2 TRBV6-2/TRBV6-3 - CASSFGGSYEQYF TGTGCCAGCAGCTTCGGGGGGTCCTACGAGCAGTACTTC
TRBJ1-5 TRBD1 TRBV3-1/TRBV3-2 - CASSQDGTGGFQPQHF TGTGCCAGCAGCCAAGATGGGACAGGGGGATTTCAGCCCCAGCATTTT
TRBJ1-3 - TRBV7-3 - CASSLNRESTIYF TGTGCCAGCAGCTTAAACAGGGAGAGCACCATATATTTT
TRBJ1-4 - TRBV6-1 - CASSVAQTGGANEKLFF TGTGCCAGCAGTGTAGCCCAGACGGGGGGGGCTAATGAAAAACTGTTTTTT
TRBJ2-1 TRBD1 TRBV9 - CASSVQTGGEQFF TGTGCCAGCAGCGTACAGACAGGGGGGGAGCAGTTCTTC
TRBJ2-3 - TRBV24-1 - CATCRGGATDTQYF TGTGCCACCTGCCGAGGCGGGGCTACAGATACGCAGTATTTT
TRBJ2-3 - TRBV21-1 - CASSKELRHTDTQYF TGTGCCAGCAGCAAAGAATTGCGGCACACAGATACGCAGTATTTT
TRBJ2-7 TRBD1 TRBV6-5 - CASRFGQGSYEQYF TGTGCCAGCAGATTCGGACAGGGGTCCTACGAGCAGTACTTC
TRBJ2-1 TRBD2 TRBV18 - CASSPQPRGSGSDEQFF TGTGCCAGCTCACCACAGCCCCGAGGTAGCGGGAGCGATGAGCAGTTCTTC
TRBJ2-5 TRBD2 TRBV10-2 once CATTTSGGQETQYF TGCGCCACCACGACTAGCGGGGGACAAGAGACCCAGTACTTC
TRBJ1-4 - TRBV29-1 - CSISAGDNEKLFF TGCAGCATCTCGGCGGGTGATAATGAAAAACTGTTTTTT
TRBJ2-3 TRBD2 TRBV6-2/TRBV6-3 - CASSYGGLASDTQYF TGTGCCAGCAGTTACGGGGGACTAGCTTCAGATACGCAGTATTTT
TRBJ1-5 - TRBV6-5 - CASSQGISSQPQHF TGTGCCAGCAGTCAGGGGATTAGTAGTCAGCCCCAGCATTTT
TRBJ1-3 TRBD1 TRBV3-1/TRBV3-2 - CASSHRDSLSSGNTIYF TGTGCCAGCAGCCACCGGGACAGTTTGAGCTCTGGAAACACCATATATTTT
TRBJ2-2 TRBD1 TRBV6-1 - CASSDRSTGGRTGELFF TGTGCCAGCAGTGATAGGTCGACAGGGGGCAGGACCGGGGAGCTGTTTTTT
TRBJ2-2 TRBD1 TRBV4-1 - CASSLNPGQGITGELFF TGCGCCAGCAGCCTAAATCCGGGACAGGGGATCACCGGGGAGCTGTTTTTT
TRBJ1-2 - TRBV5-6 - CASSLDREDGYTF TGTGCCAGCAGCTTGGACAGGGAAGATGGCTACACCTTC
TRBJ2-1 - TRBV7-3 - CASSLGASQEQFF TGTGCCAGCAGCTTAGGGGCCTCCCAAGAGCAGTTCTTC
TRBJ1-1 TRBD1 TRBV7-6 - CASSSNPGGANTEAFF TGTGCCAGCAGCTCCAACCCAGGGGGAGCGAACACTGAAGCTTTCTTT
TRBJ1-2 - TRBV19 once CASSNGDTSHDGYTF TGTGCCAGTAGTAACGGGGATACGAGTCACGATGGCTACACCTTC
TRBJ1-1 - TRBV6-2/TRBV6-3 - CASSYVTVDTEAFF TGTGCCAGCAGTTACGTGACAGTTGACACTGAAGCTTTCTTT
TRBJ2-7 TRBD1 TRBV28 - CASSIRDSNLQYF TGTGCCAGCAGTATACGGGACAGCAATCTGCAGTACTTC
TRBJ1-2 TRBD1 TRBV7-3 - CASSKDRGGGYTF TGTGCCAGCAGCAAAGACAGGGGCGGAGGCTACACCTTC
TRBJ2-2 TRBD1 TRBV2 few CASSRQGRIGGELFF TGTGCCAGCAGCAGACAGGGAAGGATTGGCGGGGAGCTGTTTTTT
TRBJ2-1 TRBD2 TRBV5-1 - CASSLESSGYSEQFF TGCGCCAGCAGCTTGGAGTCTAGCGGCTACAGTGAGCAGTTCTTC
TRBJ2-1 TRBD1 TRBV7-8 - CASSRGQGNYNEQFF TGTGCCAGCAGCCGCGGACAGGGAAACTACAATGAGCAGTTCTTC
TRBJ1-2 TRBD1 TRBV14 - CASSRETGNYGYTF TGTGCCAGCAGCCGGGAGACAGGGAACTATGGCTACACCTTC
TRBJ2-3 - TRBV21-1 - CASSKFGAGDPRPDTQYF TGTGCCAGCAGCAAATTTGGGGCGGGAGACCCTAGGCCAGATACGCAGTATTTT